This TCR beta chain was sequenced during a study of CD8+CD57+ T cells in acquired aplastic anemia. Study context: The DNA of sorted CD4+ and CD8+ cells averaged around 3 ug. CD4+ cells from healthy donors averaged around 10 million reads. Findings and limits, study-wide: No significant patient-versus-control difference appeared in CD8+ Simpson's diversity. Patients and controls shared some 30 CD8+ CDR3 sequences.

Genomic DNA templated the TCR beta VDJ and CDR3 profiling. One entry per CDR3 protein, called by TCRdb with MiXCR from the reads. The profile covers under 150,000 distinct CDR3 sequences, with around two fifths appearing a single time and less than 8.5% taken by the ten largest. V lost 3 bases, J lost 7 bases, and 2 bases stayed unmatched. Germline CDR1 reads SNHLY; CDR2 reads FYNNEI. There are 13 residues in the CDR3. This clonotype has just a few counts. Its target is not known. The clonotype originates from a human donor in good health, serving as a control. The chain joins TRBV2 to TRBJ1-4; 7 bases align to TRBD1. What was sequenced was sorted CD4+, CD8+, or CD8+CD57+ T cells (not recorded which) from PBMCs. CDR3 amino acids: CASSDRGGEKLFF. The CDR3 coding sequence is TGTGCCAGCAGTGACAGGGGGGGTGAAAAACTGTTTTTT.